The 21 T cell receptor beta chains in this list originate from one sample, sequenced in a study of Ad26.COV2.S vaccination and SARS-CoV-2 variants (dated by TCRdb to about 2021). Sample treatment or condition, as interpreted from the label and publication: around 19 received Ad26.COV2.S at low or high dose, single or two shots; roughly 5 received placebo; per-sample allocation not given. Repertoires of vaccine and placebo recipients were sequenced from samples collected on day 63 after the first injection. The receptor library was made with the immunoSEQ multiplex PCR assay. What TCRdb holds here is the immuneACCESS table cut down to in-frame rearrangements. Part of the clones is not present; checked against another copy, under half of the missing clones reflect an unresolved V gene, and the others are unexplained. The sample table contains roughly 330,000 clones; only one count was recorded for roughly nine tenths of them. The ten largest clones capture about 5% of the sample.

The sample here was peripheral blood, taken in a trial of Ad26.COV2.S vaccine versus placebo. These receptors originate from a person between 18 and 60 years old who received the Ad26.COV2.S COVID-19 vaccine or a placebo.

The J gene is TRBJ1-1, the V gene TRBV10-3, with a tentative D call TRBD1 (5 bases). The CDR3 is 14 residues long. V was shortened by 2 bases and J by 7 bases, with 14 bases between the two germline ends. The V gene's germline CDR1 is ENHRY and CDR2 SYGVKD. The DNA for the CDR3 is TGTGCCATCAGTGAGAATAGTGGGGCCGGTGAAGCTTTCTTT. Translated: CAISENSGAGEAFF.

The gene calls are TRBV2 and TRBJ2-1, with a tentative D call TRBD2 (6 bases). Germline CDR1 SNHLY, CDR2 FYNNEI. Trimming cost V 6 bases and J 4 bases, with 13 bases left between them. The CDR3 is 14 residues long. The CDR3 sequence is CASSGTRGYNEQFF. The CDR3 region has the DNA TGTGCCAGCAGCGGGACCCGGGGGTACAATGAGCAGTTCTTC.

The rearrangement links TRBV9 to TRBJ2-1, with 7 bases aligning to TRBD1. This CDR3 has 13 residues. Germline-derived CDR1 and CDR2 are SGDLS and YYNGEE. V was clipped by 3 bases and J by 9 bases; unmatched bases: 6. CDR3 loop: CASSAGTAGEQFF. The CDR3 DNA reads as TGTGCCAGCAGCGCCGGGACAGCCGGTGAGCAGTTCTTC.

The chain uses TRBV7-8 and TRBJ2-3, with D maybe TRBD2 (5 bases). Germline V gene data show CDR1 as SGHVS and CDR2 as FQNEAQ. Between the trimmed V and J ends, which lost 5 bases and 6 bases, there was a span of 24 bases. The length of the CDR3 is 17 residues. CDR3 protein: CASSHHGEGVEWDTQYF. DNA of the CDR3: TGTGCCAGCAGCCATCACGGTGAGGGCGTTGAGTGGGATACGCAGTATTTT.

The chain is built from TRBV28 and TRBJ1-1, with D perhaps TRBD1 (5 bases). Looked up from germline, CDR1 is MDHEN and CDR2 is SYDVKM. The CDR3 loop spans 15 amino acids. V was shortened by 5 bases and J by 0 bases, with 13 bases between the two germline ends. CDR3 in DNA: TGTGCCAGCAGTACATTTGAGGGGATGAACACTGAAGCTTTCTTT. It encodes CASSTFEGMNTEAFF. The full variable domain, completed using reference TRBV28 and TRBJ1-1, is DVKVTQSSRYLVKRTGEKVFLECVQDMDHENMFWYRQDPGLGLRLIYFSYDVKMKEKGDIPEGYSVSREKKERFSLILESASTNQTSMYLCASSTFEGMNTEAFFGQGTRLTVV.

The chain is built from TRBV19 and TRBJ2-5, with 9 bases aligning to TRBD1. CDR3 length equals 16 residues. With 5 bases clipped from V and 1 base from J, the junction kept 8 bases outside the gene matches. The germline V gene has CDR1 LNHDA and CDR2 SQIVND (reference sequence). The CDR3 spells CASSATGTGSQETQYF. The CDR3 nucleotides read TGTGCCAGTAGTGCCACCGGGACAGGGAGCCAAGAGACCCAGTACTTC.

This clone has only one observation. The chain carries TRBV6-2 or TRBV6-3 and TRBJ1-5; 9 nucleotides align to TRBD1. The junction had 11 bases not matched to a gene; V was cut back by 4 bases and J by 4 bases. This CDR3 has 17 amino acids. Germline assignment: CDR1 MNHEY and CDR2 SVGEGT. The CDR3 here is CASSWDRVGMGNQPQHF. The CDR3, as DNA: TGTGCCAGCAGTTGGGACAGGGTGGGGATGGGAAATCAGCCCCAGCATTTT.

The CDR3, as DNA: TGTGCCAGCAGTTACGGTGGGGCCCAGTACTTC. Residues: CASSYGGAQYF. The V call is TRBV6-5, the J call TRBJ2-5; D not resolved. Germline V lookup: CDR1 MNHEY, CDR2 SVGAGI. The V end lost 2 bases, the J end lost 9 bases, and 7 bases lay between the germline ends. This CDR3 has 11 residues.

V and J are TRBV18 and TRBJ1-2; 7 nucleotides align to TRBD1. CDR3 length: 13 residues. With 3 bases clipped from V and 7 bases from J, the junction kept 5 bases outside the gene matches. CDR1 is KGHSH, CDR2 LQKENI, per germline. CDR3 residues: CASSPQGDSGYTF. CDR3 bases: TGTGCCAGCTCACCTCAGGGGGATAGTGGCTACACCTTC.

This chain connects TRBV7-2 to TRBJ2-1, with D tentatively TRBD2 (6 bases). Germline CDR1 and CDR2: SGHTA and FQGNSA. This CDR3 has 14 amino acids. Deletions cut 7 bases from V and 2 bases from J, with 12 bases between. The CDR3 nucleotides are TGTGCCAGCATCCCTTGGGGGGCCTACAATGAGCAGTTCTTC. Translating it yields CASIPWGAYNEQFF.

The table lists this clone with a count of one. The chain has TRBV12-3 or TRBV12-4 and TRBJ1-1; D is unclear. Trimming removed 3 bases from V and 11 bases from J, with 10 bases in between. The length of the CDR3 is 11 residues. In DNA, the CDR3 is TGTGCCAGCAGTTTCCAGAGGGAGGCTTTCTTT. Its protein is CASSFQREAFF.

The chain carries TRBV4-3 and TRBJ2-4, with TRBD1 matching 7 bases. Trimming removed 1 base from V and 0 bases from J; junction bases left unmatched: 3. CDR1 and CDR2 from the germline V gene are LGHNA and YSLEER. This CDR3 has 16 residues. The CDR3 bases are TGCGCCAGCAGCCAAGCTGACAGGGTAGCCAAAAACATTCAGTACTTC. It specifies CASSQADRVAKNIQYF.

The chain has TRBV7-6 and TRBJ2-2, with D possibly being TRBD1 (6 bases). V lost 0 bases to trimming and J lost 6 bases, with 20 bases between them. Germline V gene lookup returns CDR1 SGHVS and CDR2 FNYEAQ. The length of the CDR3 is 18 residues. CDR3 loop: CASSLAFGAVPGAGELFF. DNA for the CDR3: TGTGCCAGCAGCTTAGCGTTTGGGGCCGTTCCAGGGGCCGGGGAGCTGTTTTTT. Using reference TRBV7-6 and TRBJ2-2 for the parts outside the CDR3, the full variable domain is GAGVSQSPRYKVTKRGQDVALRCDPISGHVSLYWYRQALGQGPEFLTYFNYEAQQDKSGLPNDRFSAERPEGSISTLTIQRTEQRDSAMYRCASSLAFGAVPGAGELFFGEGSRLTVL.

The chain uses TRBV5-1 and TRBJ2-7; the D gene is possibly TRBD1 (8 bases). This CDR3 is built from 15 residues. Trimming took 7 bases from V and 3 from J, leaving 20 bases between them. Germline V gene sequence: CDR1 SGHRS, CDR2 YFSETQ. The CDR3 sequence is CASSWGGTGNYEQYF. The CDR3 DNA is TGCGCCAGCTCCTGGGGGGGGACAGGCAACTACGAGCAGTACTTC.

The chain uses TRBV6-6 and TRBJ1-1; TRBD1 matches 7 bases. V was pared by 7 bases and J by 1 base, with 6 bases of the junction left unmatched. The CDR3 contains 14 residues. Germline V gene data show CDR1 as MNHNY and CDR2 as SVGAGI (reference sequence). CDR3 bases: TGTGCCAGCACAAACAGGGGTCAGAACACTGAAGCTTTCTTT. It specifies CASTNRGQNTEAFF.

The V and J genes are TRBV9 and TRBJ1-2, with 9 bases identical to TRBD1. The V gene end was trimmed by 4 bases and the J gene end by 0 bases; junction bases not matched to a gene: 4. CDR1 is SGDLS, CDR2 YYNGEE, per germline. This CDR3 contains 15 residues. This chain's CDR3 is CASSPGQGSNYGYTF. The CDR3 bases are TGTGCCAGCAGCCCCGGACAGGGGTCTAACTATGGCTACACCTTC.

The V and J genes are TRBV5-4 and TRBJ2-6, with D hard to call. The CDR3 extends over 16 amino acids. Trimming pared 3 bases from V and 4 bases from J, leaving 14 bases between. CDR1 and CDR2 from the germline V gene are SGHNT and YYREEE (reference sequence). CDR3 nucleotide sequence: TGTGCCAGCAGCTCTCTAAAGGAGAAGGGGGCCAACGTCCTGACTTTC. This gives the protein CASSSLKEKGANVLTF.

This clone is a singleton in its sample. The V gene is TRBV4-1, the J gene TRBJ1-2; no firm D call. Germline V CDR1 and CDR2: MGHRA, YSYEKL. The V gene lost 1 base and the J gene lost 0 bases, with 9 bases spanning the gap. The CDR3 runs 15 residues. CDR3 DNA sequence: TGCGCCAGCAGCCAAGGAGTCCTAGCTAACTATGGCTACACCTTC. Translated: CASSQGVLANYGYTF.

This clone came up once. This sequence joins TRBV7-9 and TRBJ2-1; TRBD1 is a possible D gene (5 bases). This CDR3 has 12 residues. V was pared by 4 bases and J by 14 bases, with 15 bases between. Germline V gene data show CDR1 as SEHNR and CDR2 as FQNEAQ (reference sequence). This chain's CDR3 is CASSSFTGLKFF. CDR3 nucleotides: TGTGCCAGCAGCTCATTTACAGGTTTAAAGTTCTTC.

The chain uses TRBV11-3 and TRBJ2-7, with D possibly TRBD1 on 6 matching bases. CDR3 length: 14 residues. V lost 1 base, J lost 3 bases, and 10 bases lay in between. Germline CDR1 and CDR2: SGHNT and YENEEA. The CDR3 DNA follows: TGTGCCAGCAGCTTAGGGTGGACAGACTACGAGCAGTACGTC. Its protein is CASSLGWTDYEQYV.

This chain uses TRBV4-1 with TRBJ2-2; D uncertain. The V gene lost 0 bases and the J gene lost 2 bases, with 7 bases spanning the gap. Germline CDR1 and CDR2: MGHRA and YSYEKL. The CDR3 loop spans 15 amino acids. CDR3 coding DNA: TGCGCCAGCAGCCAAGATGCCCACAACACCGGGGAGCTGTTTTTT. Translated, it gives CASSQDAHNTGELFF.